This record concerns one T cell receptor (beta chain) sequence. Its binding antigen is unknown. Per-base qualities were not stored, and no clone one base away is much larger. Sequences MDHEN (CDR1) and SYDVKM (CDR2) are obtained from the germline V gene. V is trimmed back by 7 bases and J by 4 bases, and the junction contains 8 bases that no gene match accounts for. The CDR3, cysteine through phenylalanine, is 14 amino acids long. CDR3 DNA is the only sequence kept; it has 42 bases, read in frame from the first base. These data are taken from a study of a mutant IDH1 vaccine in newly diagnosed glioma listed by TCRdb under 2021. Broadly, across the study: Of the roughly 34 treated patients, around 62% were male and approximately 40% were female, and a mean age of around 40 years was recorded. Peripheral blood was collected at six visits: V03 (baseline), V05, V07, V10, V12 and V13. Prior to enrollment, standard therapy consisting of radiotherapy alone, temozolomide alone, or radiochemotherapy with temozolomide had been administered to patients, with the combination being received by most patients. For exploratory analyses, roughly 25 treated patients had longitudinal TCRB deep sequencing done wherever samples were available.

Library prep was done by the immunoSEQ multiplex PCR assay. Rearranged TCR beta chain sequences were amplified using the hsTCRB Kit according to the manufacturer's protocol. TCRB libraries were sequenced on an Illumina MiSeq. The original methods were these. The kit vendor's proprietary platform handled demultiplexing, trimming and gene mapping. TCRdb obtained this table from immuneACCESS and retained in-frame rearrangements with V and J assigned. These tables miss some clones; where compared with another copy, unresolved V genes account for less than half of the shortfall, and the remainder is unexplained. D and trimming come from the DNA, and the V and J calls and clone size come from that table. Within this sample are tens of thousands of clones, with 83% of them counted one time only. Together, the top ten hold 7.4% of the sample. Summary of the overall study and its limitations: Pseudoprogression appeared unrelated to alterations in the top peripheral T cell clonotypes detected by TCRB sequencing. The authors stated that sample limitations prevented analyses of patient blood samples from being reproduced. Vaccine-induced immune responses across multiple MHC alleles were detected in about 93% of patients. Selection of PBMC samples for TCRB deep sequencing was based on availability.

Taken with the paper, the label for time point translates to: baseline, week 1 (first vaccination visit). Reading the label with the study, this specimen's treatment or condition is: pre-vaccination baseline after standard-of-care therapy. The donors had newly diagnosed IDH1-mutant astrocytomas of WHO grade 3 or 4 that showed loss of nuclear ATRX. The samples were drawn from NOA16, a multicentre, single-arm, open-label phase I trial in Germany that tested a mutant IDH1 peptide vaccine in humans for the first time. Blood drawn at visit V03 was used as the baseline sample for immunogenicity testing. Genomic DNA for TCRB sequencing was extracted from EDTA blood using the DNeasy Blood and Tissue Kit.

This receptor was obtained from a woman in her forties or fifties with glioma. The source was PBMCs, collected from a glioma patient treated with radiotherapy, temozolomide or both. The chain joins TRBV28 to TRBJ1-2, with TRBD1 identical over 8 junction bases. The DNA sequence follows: TGTGCCAGCACTTACTCCGACAGGGGCTATGGCTACACCTTC. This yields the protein CASTYSDRGYGYTF.